The entry that follows covers one T cell receptor beta chain sequence. Its antigen specificity is not known. Within one base of it there is no much larger clone, and no base qualities were kept. The CDR3 covers 16 residues, taking in both the cysteine and the phenylalanine. The retained sequence is limited to the CDR3, 48 bases, with the frame set at the first base. CDR1 and CDR2, per the germline V gene, are SNHLY and FYNNEI. Compared with germline, V lacks 3 bases and J lacks 4 bases; bases without a gene match: 10. The source of the sample is a study of somatic mutations in cytotoxic T cells in rheumatoid arthritis (dated by TCRdb to 2015 to 2018). Describing the broader study: Peripheral blood (roughly 33 ml EDTA) was collected from patients immediately after diagnosis and before any treatment began. Patient and control groups had essentially identical median ages. Some T-cell populations stained with V beta antibodies were sorted by flow on a FACSAria II or Sony SH800 to nearly 100% purity, with sorted V beta1+ cells additionally subjected to TCRB sequencing. In newly diagnosed rheumatoid arthritis without treatment, the study examined if expanded CD8+ T-cell clones harbor somatic mutations, relying on TCRB deep sequencing to characterize clonality. TCRB deep sequencing was performed for 55 to 65 rheumatoid arthritis patients and 20 or so healthy controls. The paper as a whole reports these results and caveats: The expanded CD8+ clones had unknown antigen targets, and not appearing in virus-specific databases did not rule out that they were virus-specific. In patients, CD8+ clonality rose with age (Spearman r of about 0.53), which was not the case in healthy controls. Rheumatoid arthritis patients and age-matched healthy controls did not significantly differ in CD8+ T-cell clonality. In about an eighth of the roughly 65 patients the largest CD8+ clone exceeded 20% of CD8+ cells, and several identical CD8+ TCRB sequences were shared between blood and synovial fluid. No adjustment for multiple comparisons was made for the slight TRBV07 underrepresentation in patients.

The immunoSEQ assay was applied to genomic DNA for TCRB CDR3 sequencing. On the authors' methods: Published virus-specific TCRB sequences were compared with patient CD8+ clones larger than 1%, and only a few matches were found. Nothing other than productive TCRB rearrangements was included in the analyses. Clonality was calculated as a Shannon entropy-based productive clonality index, and a clone was defined by a unique TCRB CDR3 sequence. To calculate repertoire overlap between two samples, the template counts of each clone were considered relative to each sample's total templates. V-gene usage from TCRB sequencing and V-gene usage measured by flow cytometry were correlated (Spearman r of roughly 0.61). In its TCRdb copy, this immuneACCESS table keeps in-frame sequences only and misses some clones. Where compared with another copy, unresolved V genes explain less than half of these, and the others have no known cause. V, J and clone size are taken as reported in that table, and D and trimming were inferred from the DNA itself. The sample table records about 11,000 clones; approximately 84% of these occur just once. Under 9.5% of the sample is in the top ten clones.

Positive magnetic bead selection on an AutoMACS was used to isolate CD4+ and CD8+ cells, with flow cytometry used to check purity. Clonal expansions were first screened by flow cytometry with a TCR V beta antibody panel, then characterized by TCRB deep sequencing of sorted CD8+ fractions. Isolation of peripheral blood mononuclear cells was done through Ficoll-Paque PLUS density gradient separation. Using Nucleospin Tissue or Tissue XS kits, DNA was extracted from CD4-enriched, CD8-enriched or PBMC samples, with quantification by a Qubit 2.0 fluorometer. This clonotype originated in a woman between 55 and 75 years old with rheumatoid arthritis. Sequenced: CD8+ T cells sorted from blood. This chain is built from TRBV2 and TRBJ2-5; 8 central nucleotides agree with TRBD1. The base sequence is TGTGCCAGCAGTGATGGAGGACAGGGCTCGGGAGAGACCCAGTACTTC. It translates as CASSDGGQGSGETQYF.